These 25 T cell receptor beta chains share one sample of origin, sequenced in a study of T cell responses to AZD1222 COVID-19 vaccine. TCRdb keeps only in-frame clones here, not all; method: immunoSEQ multiplex PCR. The profile shows roughly 150,000 clones, about nine tenths of them singletons. The source was peripheral blood, collected 28 days after the second AZD1222 dose. These receptors originate from an adult who received the AZD1222 COVID-19 vaccine.

The chain combines TRBV12-3 or TRBV12-4 with TRBJ1-5; possibly TRBD1 for D (5 bases). V was pared by 6 bases and J by 2 bases, with 8 bases between. This CDR3 spans 13 amino acids. The CDR3 is CASSRDGNQPQHF. CDR3 nucleotides: TGTGCCAGCAGCCGGGACGGCAATCAGCCCCAGCATTTT.

The chain recombines TRBV5-4 with TRBJ2-1; D possibly corresponds to TRBD2 (6 bases). CDR3 size: 15 residues. V dropped 9 bases and J dropped 6 bases, with 22 bases sitting between them. CDR1 and CDR2 from the germline V gene are SGHNT and YYREEE (reference sequence). The CDR3 DNA reads TGTGCCATCACGACTAGTGGGAGAGGCACCAATGAGCAGTTCTTC. Its protein product is CAITTSGRGTNEQFF.

The chain couples TRBV14 to TRBJ2-5; unclear D gene. Germline assignment: CDR1 SGHDN and CDR2 FVKESK. The germline V and J ends were trimmed by 2 bases and 2 bases, with 12 bases remaining between them. This CDR3 spans 15 amino acids. For the CDR3, the DNA is TGTGCCAGCAGCCAACAAAACGGACGTCAAGAGACCCAGTACTTC. Encoded protein: CASSQQNGRQETQYF.

The chain joins TRBV7-9 to TRBJ2-1; no clear D gene. Per the germline V gene, CDR1 is SEHNR and CDR2 is FQNEAQ (reference sequence). Trimming shortened V by 0 bases and J by 11 bases, and 5 bases separated the two germline ends. The CDR3 loop spans 11 amino acids. CDR3 bases: TGTGCCAGCAGCTTAGCCGCGAAGCAGTTCTTC. Translation gives CASSLAAKQFF.

The chain carries TRBV11-2 and TRBJ2-1; TRBD2 might be the D (5 bases). CDR3 size: 15 residues. Germline values: CDR1 SGHAT, CDR2 FQNNGV. Trimming removed 1 base at V and 13 bases at J, with 20 bases between. CDR3 bases: TGTGCCAGCAGCTTAGCGGTCCTTCCCCGGGGTGGACAGTTCTTC. The encoded protein is CASSLAVLPRGGQFF.

J is TRBJ1-2 and V is TRBV7-7, with 9 positions matching TRBD1. This CDR3 region has 15 residues. Germline CDR1 is SSHAT and CDR2 is FNYEAQ (reference sequence). V lost 4 bases to trimming and J lost 3 bases; unmatched junction nucleotides: 6. The CDR3 here is CASSSPGTGHYGYTF. The DNA for the CDR3 is TGTGCCAGCAGCTCTCCCGGGACAGGGCACTATGGCTACACCTTC.

This chain connects TRBV9 to TRBJ2-2; 12 bases match TRBD2. The germline V gene has CDR1 SGDLS and CDR2 YYNGEE. Germline trimming cut 4 bases from V and 7 bases from J; bases unmatched to any gene: 5. This CDR3 contains 15 residues. This CDR3 reads CASSQTSGSVGELFF. CDR3 nucleotide sequence: TGTGCCAGCAGCCAGACTAGCGGGAGCGTCGGGGAGCTGTTTTTT.

J is TRBJ2-3 and V is TRBV12-1. TRBV12-1 is a documented pseudogene. The CDR3 has 16 residues. Here the CDR3 DNA reads TGTGCCAGCAGCTTCGGGCTAAAGGGATCCACAGATACGCAGTATTTT. This gives the protein CASSFGLKGSTDTQYF.

This chain connects TRBV6-2 or TRBV6-3 to TRBJ1-1; D is ambiguous. The CDR3 loop spans 14 amino acids. Looked up from germline, CDR1 is MNHEY and CDR2 is SVGEGT. The V end was cut by 5 bases, the J end by 0 bases, with 10 bases between. The CDR3 DNA follows: TGTGCCAGCAGTAGTCTACAGATGAACACTGAAGCTTTCTTT. Translating it yields CASSSLQMNTEAFF.

This chain joins TRBV7-2 and TRBJ2-5; 7 bases are a match to TRBD1. V lost 5 bases, J lost 4 bases, and 4 bases stayed unmatched. This CDR3 spans 13 amino acids. Germline V CDR1 and CDR2: SGHTA, FQGNSA. The CDR3 nucleotides read TGTGCCAGCAGCAGACAGGGTTCAGAGACCCAGTACTTC. As protein: CASSRQGSETQYF.

This chain connects TRBV5-1 to TRBJ2-7, with 9 bases matching TRBD2. CDR1 is SGHRS and CDR2 is YFSETQ in the germline V gene. CDR3 length: 16 amino acids. V lost 4 bases, J lost 2 bases, and 10 bases stayed unmatched. The chain's CDR3 is CASSPTAGGPTYEQYF. CDR3 sequence (DNA): TGCGCCAGCAGCCCGACAGCGGGAGGCCCGACCTACGAGCAGTACTTC.

The chain links TRBV28 to TRBJ1-6; weak D call: TRBD1 (5 bases). V dropped 5 bases and J dropped 6 bases, with 11 bases sitting between them. CDR3 length: 14 residues. From germline, CDR1 is MDHEN and CDR2 SYDVKM. CDR3 in amino acids: CASSLSDSNSPLHF. CDR3 nucleotide sequence: TGTGCCAGCAGTCTATCCGACAGTAATTCACCCCTCCACTTT.

The CDR3 DNA follows: TGTGCCAGCTCCCCGCTTACGGAGACCTATGGCTACACCTTC. Translation: CASSPLTETYGYTF. The chain links TRBV18 to TRBJ1-2; unclear D gene. V was pared by 6 bases and J by 4 bases, with 15 bases between. CDR1 and CDR2 (germline): KGHSH, LQKENI. The CDR3 totals 14 residues. Based on the CDR3 plus reference TRBV18 and TRBJ1-2, the full variable domain is NAGVMQNPRHLVRRRGQEARLRCSPMKGHSHVYWYRQLPEEGLKFMVYLQKENIIDESGMPKERFSAEFPKEGPSILRIQQVVRGDSAAYFCASSPLTETYGYTFGSGTRLTVV.

The rearrangement joins TRBV28 to TRBJ2-7; TRBD2 matches at 10 bases. Germline CDR1 is MDHEN and CDR2 is SYDVKM. V shed 2 bases and J 6 bases; nucleotides not matched to a gene: 4. The CDR3 sequence is 14 residues long. Written as DNA, the CDR3 is TGTGCCAGCAGTTTAAGCGGGAGGGGAGGCGAGCAGTACTTC. This codes for CASSLSGRGGEQYF.

The rearrangement links TRBV29-1 to TRBJ2-5, with D possibly TRBD2 on 6 matching bases. Trimming shortened V by 7 bases and J by 1 base, and 13 bases separated the two germline ends. CDR1 and CDR2 from the germline V gene are SQVTM and ANQGSEA. The CDR3 is made up of 13 amino acids. The CDR3 bases are TGCAGCGCCCTGGAGGGCCCCCAAGAGACCCAGTACTTC. Protein: CSALEGPQETQYF.

The chain joins TRBV7-2 to TRBJ2-7; D is unresolved. V was trimmed by 2 bases and J by 6 bases, leaving 5 bases between them. This CDR3 comprises 11 residues. Per the germline V gene, CDR1 is SGHTA and CDR2 is FQGNSA. CDR3 DNA sequence: TGTGCCAGCAGCTTATGGGGCGAGCAGTACTTC. This codes for CASSLWGEQYF.

V gene TRBV28 combines with J gene TRBJ1-2; no definite D call. V was clipped by 4 bases and J by 2 bases, with 8 bases between them. There are 13 residues in the CDR3. Germline CDR1 and CDR2: MDHEN and SYDVKM. The CDR3 DNA is TGTGCCAGCAGTTCCCTGTTCAACTATGGCTACACCTTC. Translated, it gives CASSSLFNYGYTF.

The rearrangement joins TRBV27 to TRBJ1-5; a weak D match, TRBD1 (5 bases). In germline, CDR1 is MNHEY, CDR2 SMNVEV (reference sequence). V lost 0 bases, J lost 4 bases, and 10 bases lay in between. There are 15 residues in the CDR3. The CDR3 reads CASSLSGPRNQPQHF. CDR3 DNA sequence: TGTGCCAGCAGTTTATCGGGACCCAGGAATCAGCCCCAGCATTTT.

The V gene is TRBV18, the J gene TRBJ1-2; the D is unclear. The germline V and J ends were trimmed by 4 bases and 0 bases, with 9 bases remaining between them. In germline, CDR1 is KGHSH, CDR2 LQKENI. CDR3 length: 14 residues. CDR3 nucleotides: TGTGCCAGCTCACTAACCGGGACTAACTATGGCTACACCTTC. This encodes CASSLTGTNYGYTF.

This sequence joins TRBV3-1 (or the pseudogene TRBV3-2) and TRBJ1-2; D is ambiguous. V lost 2 bases, J lost 6 bases, and 10 bases lay in between. This CDR3 spans 13 amino acids. CDR1 LGHDT and CDR2 YNNKEL come from the germline V gene (reference sequence). CDR3 in DNA: TGTGCCAGCAGCCAAAGGGAATTTAATGGCTACACCTTC. Translation: CASSQREFNGYTF.

This chain links TRBV7-9 with TRBJ1-1; D gene unclear. CDR3 size: 12 residues. CDR1 and CDR2 from the germline V gene are SEHNR and FQNEAQ (reference sequence). V was pared by 5 bases and J by 0 bases, with 4 bases between. Here the CDR3 reads CASSLMNTEAFF. Here the CDR3 DNA reads TGTGCCAGCAGCCTGATGAACACTGAAGCTTTCTTT.

The CDR3: CASSQDRAGGPRSSYNEQFF. As DNA, the CDR3 is TGCGCCAGCAGCCAAGACAGGGCGGGAGGGCCCAGGAGCTCCTACAATGAGCAGTTCTTC. The chain employs TRBV4-3 and TRBJ2-1, with 9 positions matching TRBD2. This CDR3 comprises 20 residues. Trimming at V came to 0 bases and at J to 0 bases, leaving 12 bases not matched to a gene. Germline V lookup: CDR1 LGHNA, CDR2 YSLEER.

The V and J genes are TRBV7-2 and TRBJ2-1; 8 bases map to TRBD2. There are 15 residues in the CDR3. With V trimmed by 5 bases and J by 4 bases, 7 bases remained unmatched. Germline-derived CDR1 and CDR2 are SGHTA and FQGNSA. The CDR3 nucleotides are TGTGCCAGCAGCCCCCAAGCGGGAGTTTACAATGAGCAGTTCTTC. Translated: CASSPQAGVYNEQFF.

This clone was counted only a few times. The V call is TRBV6-1, the J call TRBJ1-5; D is perhaps TRBD1 (6 bases). The CDR3 is made up of 17 amino acids. Germline assignment: CDR1 MNHNS and CDR2 SASEGT. V lost 2 bases and J lost 6, with 20 bases in between. As DNA, the CDR3 is TGTGCCAGCAGTGAAAGTAGGGACACCGGGTCGGGTCAGCCCCAGCATTTT. This sequence encodes CASSESRDTGSGQPQHF.

The chain links TRBV28 to TRBJ1-3; tentative D call: TRBD1 (6 bases). The CDR3 consists of 14 residues. From germline, CDR1 is MDHEN and CDR2 SYDVKM. The V end was cut by 5 bases, the J end by 0 bases, with 8 bases between. CDR3 nucleotide sequence: TGTGCCAGCAGTCAACAGGGCTCTGGAAACACCATATATTTT. It translates to CASSQQGSGNTIYF.